One and the same sample provided the 32 T cell receptor beta chains below, sequenced in a study of PD-L1 blockade in urothelial cancer. TCRdb's table, derived via immunoSEQ multiplex PCR, lists solely in-frame clones and lacks some. The sample comprises 35,000 to 40,000 clones, approximately 86% of which are singletons, and roughly 15% rests with the top ten. Described time point: pretreatment peripheral blood. Sequencing was performed on PBMCs, taken around atezolizumab (anti-PD-L1) treatment. The receptors stem from a man older than 75 with urothelial cancer.

The chain is built from TRBV6-1 and TRBJ2-2, with 7 bases lining up with TRBD2. There are 15 residues in the CDR3. Germline CDR1 reads MNHNS; CDR2 reads SASEGT. With 6 bases clipped from V and 6 bases from J, the junction kept 10 bases outside the gene matches. The chain's CDR3 is CASSETAGLAGELFF. The CDR3 DNA reads TGTGCCAGCAGCGAAACAGCGGGATTAGCCGGGGAGCTGTTTTTT.

The chain employs TRBV29-1 and TRBJ2-3, with 8 bases aligning to TRBD1. J gave up 4 bases and V 5 bases, and 8 bases lay outside the gene matches. The germline V gene has CDR1 SQVTM and CDR2 ANQGSEA. The CDR3 runs to 14 residues. CDR3 residues: CSVTPGQGADTQYF. CDR3 DNA sequence: TGCAGCGTTACCCCAGGACAGGGAGCAGATACGCAGTATTTT.

In DNA, the CDR3 is TGTGCCAGCAGCACTGTAGCGGGAGGGCCACACGAGCAGTACTTC. This translates into CASSTVAGGPHEQYF. V gene TRBV11-2 combines with J gene TRBJ2-7; 11 bases match TRBD2. Germline CDR1 and CDR2: SGHAT and FQNNGV. This CDR3 is 15 amino acids long. V was clipped by 5 bases and J by 5 bases; unmatched bases: 8.

This chain joins TRBV11-1 and TRBJ2-5; 10 nucleotides agree with TRBD2. J gave up 5 bases and V 4 bases, and 7 bases lay outside the gene matches. The CDR3 has 15 residues. Germline CDR1 reads SGHAT; CDR2 reads FQDESV (reference sequence). CDR3 region: CASSSESGRGETQYF. In nucleotides, the CDR3 is TGTGCCAGCAGCTCAGAAAGCGGGAGGGGGGAGACCCAGTACTTC.

V gene TRBV5-1 combines with J gene TRBJ2-3, with 7 bases fitting TRBD2. The CDR3 covers 16 residues. V shed 1 base, J shed 4 bases, and the junction held 9 bases outside the gene matches. Per the germline V gene, CDR1 is SGHRS and CDR2 is YFSETQ. The CDR3 loop reads CASSLFGGKVADTQYF. The CDR3 DNA reads TGCGCCAGCAGCTTGTTCGGGGGGAAGGTCGCAGATACGCAGTATTTT. Complete variable domain (other parts from reference TRBV5-1 and TRBJ2-3): KAGVTQTPRYLIKTRGQQVTLSCSPISGHRSVSWYQQTPGQGLQFLFEYFSETQRNKGNFPGRFSGRQFSNSRSEMNVSTLELGDSALYLCASSLFGGKVADTQYFGPGTRLTVL.

Remarks on this clone: The same CDR3 can be traced to other DNA sequences in this sample. This sequence joins TRBV7-9 and TRBJ2-1; unclear D gene. The CDR3 runs to 14 residues. The germline V and J ends were trimmed by 2 bases and 3 bases, with 8 bases remaining between them. Germline CDR1 reads SEHNR; CDR2 reads FQNEAQ (reference sequence). Written as DNA, the CDR3 is TGTGCCAGCAGCTTATCTGTCAGCTACAATGAGCAGTTCTTC. It translates to CASSLSVSYNEQFF.

This chain's CDR3 is CAQSDRGNEQFF. DNA of the CDR3: TGTGCCCAATCCGACAGGGGCAATGAGCAGTTCTTC. The chain combines TRBV30 with TRBJ2-1, with TRBD1 matching over 8 bases. The CDR3 is made up of 12 amino acids. Germline CDR1 reads GTSNPN; CDR2 reads SVGIG (reference sequence). The V gene end was trimmed by 8 bases and the J gene end by 6 bases; junction bases not matched to a gene: 6.

In this sample, this clone turned up a few times. This chain joins TRBV30 and TRBJ1-3; 9 bases match TRBD1. Germline assignment: CDR1 GTSNPN and CDR2 SVGIG (reference sequence). The trim removed 2 bases at V and 2 bases at J, leaving 1 base unmatched. This CDR3 spans 14 amino acids. The CDR3 nucleotides are TGTGCCTGGAGTCGGACAGGGGCTGGAAACACCATATATTTT. Translation gives CAWSRTGAGNTIYF.

This chain uses TRBV6-6 with TRBJ2-3; D is unclear. The CDR3 sequence is 13 residues long. The V gene lost 6 bases and the J gene lost 4 bases, with 11 bases spanning the gap. Germline V gene sequence: CDR1 MNHNY, CDR2 SVGAGI (reference sequence). In DNA form, the CDR3 reads TGTGCCAGCAGCTCCCGGTTGGCAGATACGCAGTATTTT. It codes for CASSSRLADTQYF.

The chain employs TRBV5-4 and TRBJ2-2, with TRBD2 matching 8 bases. The CDR3 has 15 amino acids. Looked up from germline, CDR1 is SGHNT and CDR2 is YYREEE (reference sequence). The V gene end was trimmed by 0 bases and the J gene end by 6 bases; junction bases not matched to a gene: 4. The CDR3 DNA sequence: TGTGCCAGCAGCTTGGTGGGACTAGGGCCCGGGGAGCTGTTTTTT. Protein: CASSLVGLGPGELFF.

In its sample, this clone was seen a few times. The V call is TRBV2, the J call TRBJ1-2; 8 bases are a match to TRBD1. This CDR3 comprises 15 residues. Looked up from germline, CDR1 is SNHLY and CDR2 is FYNNEI. With V trimmed by 5 bases and J by 8 bases, 13 bases remained unmatched. CDR3 region: CASSRTGSPVEGYTF. The DNA of the CDR3 is TGTGCCAGCAGTCGGACAGGGTCTCCCGTCGAAGGCTACACCTTC.

The rearrangement uses TRBV11-2 and TRBJ1-2, with a possible D match to TRBD1 (6 bases). The CDR3 loop spans 13 amino acids. Per the germline V gene, CDR1 is SGHAT and CDR2 is FQNNGV. V lost 5 bases to trimming and J lost 3 bases, with 10 bases between them. DNA of the CDR3: TGTGCCAGCAGCCCGACAGGAGACTATGGCTACACCTTC. Translation: CASSPTGDYGYTF.

This chain joins TRBV5-1 and TRBJ2-3; unclear D gene. Trimming took 7 bases from V and 1 from J, leaving 10 bases between them. This CDR3 has 13 residues. Germline CDR1 and CDR2: SGHRS and YFSETQ. As DNA, the CDR3 is TGCGCCAGCCTCAAGCCGGGCACAGATACGCAGTATTTT. Protein sequence: CASLKPGTDTQYF.

The genes are TRBV7-9 and TRBJ2-7; a possible D gene is TRBD1 (5 bases). Looked up from germline, CDR1 is SEHNR and CDR2 is FQNEAQ (reference sequence). The CDR3 is made up of 14 amino acids. The V end lost 5 bases, the J end lost 2 bases, and 13 bases lay between the germline ends. CDR3 sequence reads: CASSHSGLTYEQYF. In nucleotides, the CDR3 is TGTGCCAGCAGCCATTCAGGGTTAACCTACGAGCAGTACTTC.

The V gene is TRBV5-1, the J gene TRBJ2-2, with 12 bases aligning to TRBD2. Unmatched junction bases numbered 6, after V lost 2 bases and J lost 4 bases. The CDR3 covers 17 residues. Germline CDR1 reads SGHRS; CDR2 reads YFSETQ. The CDR3 DNA sequence: TGCGCCAGCAGCTTCCAGACTAGCGGGAGTGCCACCGGGGAGCTGTTTTTT. Its translation is CASSFQTSGSATGELFF.

The genes are TRBV5-1 and TRBJ1-5; D is undetermined. Trimming pared 2 bases from V and 2 bases from J, leaving 8 bases between. The germline V gene encodes CDR1 SGHRS and CDR2 YFSETQ. The CDR3 spans 14 residues. The CDR3 coding sequence is TGCGCCAGCAGCTTATCCGGGGGCAATCAGCCCCAGCATTTT. Translation: CASSLSGGNQPQHF.

The chain carries TRBV6-4 and TRBJ2-7, with 16 positions matching TRBD2. The germline V gene encodes CDR1 MRHNA and CDR2 SNTAGT. The CDR3 is made up of 16 amino acids. J was trimmed by 7 bases and V by 2 bases; bases with no gene match: 5. The CDR3 bases are TGTGCCAGCAGTGACGGGACTAGCGGGAGGGCCCGGGAGCAGTACTTC. It encodes CASSDGTSGRAREQYF.

The genes are TRBV19 and TRBJ1-1; 9 bases align to TRBD1. The V segment lost 4 bases and the J segment 1 base; nucleotides outside the gene matches: 10. In germline, CDR1 is LNHDA, CDR2 SQIVND (reference sequence). The CDR3 totals 17 residues. The CDR3 here is CASSTTRDREWNTEAFF. For the CDR3, the DNA is TGTGCCAGTAGTACTACCCGGGACAGGGAGTGGAACACTGAAGCTTTCTTT. The variable domain in full, with the rest retrieved from reference TRBV19 and TRBJ1-1, is DGGITQSPKYLFRKEGQNVTLSCEQNLNHDAMYWYRQDPGQGLRLIYYSQIVNDFQKGDIAEGYSVSREKKESFPLTVTSAQKNPTAFYLCASSTTRDREWNTEAFFGQGTRLTVV.

This chain links TRBV28 with TRBJ2-7; the D gene is possibly TRBD2 (6 bases). Germline V gene data show CDR1 as MDHEN and CDR2 as SYDVKM. The CDR3 contains 11 residues. Between the trimmed V and J ends, which lost 8 bases and 5 bases, there was a span of 10 bases. CDR3 amino acids: CASGLYNEQYF. Here the CDR3 DNA reads TGTGCCAGCGGACTATACAACGAGCAGTACTTC.

This chain joins TRBV5-6 and TRBJ1-2; no reliable D call. V was trimmed by 0 bases and J by 5 bases, leaving 11 bases between them. Germline values: CDR1 SGHDT, CDR2 YYEEEE. CDR3 size: 14 residues. DNA for the CDR3: TGTGCCAGCAGCTTGGTCCTCGGTTCATATGGCTACACCTTC. The encoded protein is CASSLVLGSYGYTF.

The chain employs TRBV5-1 and TRBJ2-2; TRBD2 is a possible D gene (6 bases). This CDR3 has 18 amino acids. Germline values: CDR1 SGHRS, CDR2 YFSETQ. Trimming took 0 bases from V and 3 from J, leaving 18 bases between them. CDR3 bases: TGCGCCAGCAGCTTGGCCGACGGGGGAAGGTTGGACACCGGGGAGCTGTTTTTT. Amino acids: CASSLADGGRLDTGELFF.

The V call is TRBV5-1, the J call TRBJ1-5; no reliable D call. The germline V gene encodes CDR1 SGHRS and CDR2 YFSETQ. V lost 0 bases and J lost 5, with 12 bases in between. The CDR3 consists of 15 residues. CDR3 sequence reads: CASSLVYPRYQPQHF. CDR3 nucleotides: TGCGCCAGCAGCTTGGTCTACCCCCGATATCAGCCCCAGCATTTT.

The V call is TRBV29-1, the J call TRBJ1-2, with 7 nucleotides matching TRBD1. CDR3 length: 14 amino acids. Trimming took 6 bases from V and 4 from J; bases not matched to a gene: 11. CDR1 is SQVTM and CDR2 is ANQGSEA in the germline V gene. CDR3 protein: CSVPPGGQTYGYTF. In DNA form, the CDR3 reads TGCAGCGTCCCCCCCGGGGGACAGACCTATGGCTACACCTTC.

This clone was picked up a small number of times. The chain recombines TRBV19 with TRBJ1-3; a possible D gene is TRBD1 (6 bases). CDR1 and CDR2 from the germline V gene are LNHDA and SQIVND (reference sequence). V lost 4 bases and J 4 bases, leaving 14 bases between the germline ends. This CDR3 region has 15 residues. As DNA, the CDR3 is TGTGCCAGTAGTACCGGCAGGGGTCCCGGAAACACCATATATTTT. Amino acids: CASSTGRGPGNTIYF.

The rearrangement joins TRBV28 to TRBJ1-5; weak D call: TRBD1 (6 bases). Trimming took 5 bases from V and 3 from J, leaving 14 bases between them. The CDR3 contains 15 residues. Germline CDR1 reads MDHEN; CDR2 reads SYDVKM. In DNA form, the CDR3 reads TGTGCCAGCAGTCAAGGGGGGGCCCCCAATCAGCCCCAGCATTTT. As protein: CASSQGGAPNQPQHF.

The chain links TRBV19 to TRBJ1-2, with D maybe TRBD1 (6 bases). CDR1 and CDR2 from the germline V gene are LNHDA and SQIVND (reference sequence). V was trimmed by 3 bases and J by 5 bases, leaving 13 bases between them. CDR3 length: 14 residues. The DNA of the CDR3 is TGTGCCAGTAGTATTATCGGACAGACTTATGGCTACACCTTC. Translating gives CASSIIGQTYGYTF. Full variable domain (rest looked up from reference TRBV19 and TRBJ1-2): DGGITQSPKYLFRKEGQNVTLSCEQNLNHDAMYWYRQDPGQGLRLIYYSQIVNDFQKGDIAEGYSVSREKKESFPLTVTSAQKNPTAFYLCASSIIGQTYGYTFGSGTRLTVV.

The V and J genes are TRBV6-1 and TRBJ2-5; the match to TRBD2 covers 8 bases. CDR3 size: 16 residues. V lost 3 bases to trimming and J lost 5 bases; unmatched junction nucleotides: 11. Per germline, CDR1 MNHNS and CDR2 SASEGT. The CDR3 sequence is CASSDNSGNGGETQYF. CDR3 nucleotides: TGTGCCAGCAGTGACAATAGCGGGAATGGTGGGGAGACCCAGTACTTC.

The gene calls are TRBV11-2 and TRBJ1-1; D is undetermined. CDR1 is SGHAT, CDR2 FQNNGV, per germline. This CDR3 comprises 13 residues. The V gene lost 1 base and the J gene lost 5 bases, with 8 bases spanning the gap. The CDR3 nucleotides read TGTGCCAGCAGCTTAGTGGGCGGGACTGAAGCTTTCTTT. It codes for CASSLVGGTEAFF.

The V call is TRBV5-1, the J call TRBJ2-5, with 10 bases aligning to TRBD2. Germline CDR1 and CDR2: SGHRS and YFSETQ. The CDR3 totals 17 residues. The J segment lost 4 bases and the V segment lost 4 bases, leaving 13 bases of the junction unmatched. CDR3 in amino acids: CASSAGGLAGAGETQYF. CDR3 coding DNA: TGCGCCAGCAGCGCCGGCGGGCTAGCGGGAGCTGGAGAGACCCAGTACTTC.

V is TRBV27 and J is TRBJ2-2, with D perhaps TRBD2 (5 bases). The CDR3 spans 16 residues. Trimming stripped 8 bases from V and 2 bases from J, with 18 bases between. Germline V lookup: CDR1 MNHEY, CDR2 SMNVEV (reference sequence). CDR3 protein: CASCLRPGFNTGELFF. CDR3 nucleotide sequence: TGTGCCAGCTGCCTAAGGCCGGGGTTTAACACCGGGGAGCTGTTTTTT.

The chain recombines TRBV6-1 with TRBJ1-2; 7 bases line up with TRBD1. The CDR3 has 14 amino acids. The germline CDR1 and CDR2 sequences are MNHNS and SASEGT. Losses at the gene ends were 4 bases for V and 7 bases for J; bases not matched to a gene: 9. CDR3 protein: CASSGKGGGVGYTF. In DNA, the CDR3 is TGTGCCAGCAGTGGGAAAGGGGGCGGGGTTGGCTACACCTTC.

The chain links TRBV5-1 to TRBJ2-1; TRBD2 matches at 11 bases. V shed 3 bases and J 5 bases; nucleotides not matched to a gene: 4. Germline loops: CDR1 SGHRS, CDR2 YFSETQ. The CDR3 runs to 15 residues. The CDR3 nucleotides read TGCGCCAGCAGCTGGGGACTAGCGGATGACAATGAGCAGTTCTTC. Translated, it gives CASSWGLADDNEQFF.